A selection of T cell receptor beta chains follows, all from one sample in a study of cytomegalovirus exposure and HLA in healthy donors. The data were produced by immunoSEQ multiplex PCR, yet TCRdb's version contains in-frame clones alone and is incomplete. Of about 100,000 clones detected, around 80% appear once; the ten largest clones hold roughly 4.9%. The sequencing input was PBMCs. All receptors derive from a female donor in good health and CMV-seropositive. Each CDR3 is given with its conserved first and last residue. The D gene is left open where the match is weak. Part of the rows lack a size; the others show once, few, many or a class for expanded clones.

size	D	V	J	CDR3	DNA
NA	TRBD2	TRBV7-2	TRBJ2-1	CASSLGGGYNEQFF	TGTGCCAGCAGCTTAGGCGGGGGCTACAATGAGCAGTTCTTC
once	NA	TRBV11-2	TRBJ1-1	CASSLDDRYTEAFF	TGTGCCAGCAGCTTGGATGACAGATACACTGAAGCTTTCTTT
few	TRBD1	TRBV11-2	TRBJ2-5	CASTQSGTGQETQYF	TGTGCCAGCACCCAATCAGGGACAGGCCAAGAGACCCAGTACTTC
NA	NA	TRBV2	TRBJ1-4	CASTGMVATNEKLFF	TGTGCCAGCACGGGGATGGTTGCAACTAATGAAAAACTGTTTTTT
NA	TRBD1	TRBV9	TRBJ1-2	CASSGNRGRDGYTF	TGTGCCAGCAGCGGCAACAGGGGGCGCGATGGCTACACCTTC
NA	NA	TRBV9	TRBJ2-7	CASSVEAGWTYEQYF	TGTGCCAGCAGCGTAGAGGCAGGTTGGACCTACGAGCAGTACTTC
NA	TRBD2	TRBV5-1	TRBJ2-7	CASSLGAGGGYEQYF	TGCGCCAGCAGCTTAGGTGCGGGAGGGGGGTACGAGCAGTACTTC
NA	NA	TRBV29-1	TRBJ2-1	CSVEAAGQGGEQFF	TGCAGCGTTGAAGCCGCGGGGCAGGGCGGTGAGCAGTTCTTC
NA	NA	TRBV5-4	TRBJ1-1	CASSADGGVNTEAFF	TGTGCCAGCAGCGCCGACGGGGGGGTGAACACTGAAGCTTTCTTT
NA	NA	TRBV19	TRBJ2-5	CASSMNPGSSGSQETQYF	TGTGCCAGTAGTATGAACCCCGGCAGTAGCGGATCTCAAGAGACCCAGTACTTC
few	NA	TRBV10-1	TRBJ2-1	CASSDLQGGQFF	TGCGCCAGCAGTGATTTACAGGGTGGGCAGTTCTTC
NA	NA	TRBV4-1	TRBJ1-5	CASSQAISQHQPQHF	TGCGCCAGCAGCCAGGCTATTTCACAGCATCAGCCCCAGCATTTT
NA	NA	TRBV7-2	TRBJ1-5	CASSLVPEGNQPQHF	TGTGCCAGCAGCTTAGTTCCAGAGGGCAATCAGCCCCAGCATTTT
NA	NA	TRBV19	TRBJ1-5	CASSIRRGGNQPQHF	TGTGCCAGTAGTATAAGGCGGGGGGGGAATCAGCCCCAGCATTTT
NA	TRBD2	TRBV6-1	TRBJ2-3	CASSVRGADTQYF	TGTGCCAGCAGTGTCCGGGGGGCAGATACGCAGTATTTT
NA	TRBD2	TRBV10-3	TRBJ2-5	CAISERPSGNPQETQYF	TGTGCCATCAGTGAGCGTCCTAGCGGGAATCCCCAAGAGACCCAGTACTTC
NA	NA	TRBV18	TRBJ1-1	CASSPDSSNTEAFF	TGTGCCAGCTCACCGGACAGTTCGAACACTGAAGCTTTCTTT
NA	TRBD2	TRBV4-1	TRBJ2-7	CASSHTLGGTYEQYF	TGCGCCAGCAGCCATACTTTGGGAGGGACCTACGAGCAGTACTTC
NA	TRBD1	TRBV9	TRBJ1-3	CASSGAWGTAGNTIYF	TGTGCCAGCAGCGGGGCCTGGGGGACAGCTGGAAACACCATATATTTT
few	TRBD1	TRBV7-2	TRBJ2-5	CASSLGQGAETQYF	TGTGCCAGCAGCTTGGGACAGGGGGCAGAGACCCAGTACTTC
few	NA	TRBV4-1	TRBJ1-1	CASSRQAGAGGTEAFF	TGCGCCAGCAGCCGACAGGCGGGGGCCGGGGGCACTGAAGCTTTCTTT
NA	NA	TRBV7-8	TRBJ2-5	CASRLGIREETQYF	TGTGCCAGCAGGCTAGGAATCAGAGAAGAGACCCAATACTTC
few	NA	TRBV10-1	TRBJ2-7	CASSGTGSYEQYF	TGCGCCAGCAGTGGGACTGGCTCCTACGAGCAGTACTTC
NA	NA	TRBV30	TRBJ2-3	CAWTRGSTDTQYF	TGTGCCTGGACAAGGGGAAGCACAGATACGCAGTATTTT
NA	TRBD1	TRBV7-6	TRBJ1-6	CASSLVAQGGNSPLHF	TGTGCCAGCAGCTTAGTTGCACAGGGGGGGAATTCACCCCTCCACTTT
NA	NA	TRBV7-9	TRBJ2-4	CASSLDSLNIQYF	TGTGCCAGCAGCTTAGACAGCCTAAACATTCAGTACTTC
few	NA	TRBV27	TRBJ1-1	CASSLAGVGVATFF	TGTGCCAGCAGTTTAGCCGGGGTCGGGGTTGCGACTTTCTTT
once	TRBD2	TRBV28	TRBJ2-7	CASSLAGTTYEQYF	TGTGCCAGCAGCCTAGCGGGGACAACCTACGAGCAGTACTTC
NA	NA	TRBV4-1	TRBJ1-2	CASSQDWTGNYGYTF	TGCGCCAGCAGCCAAGATTGGACTGGAAACTATGGCTACACCTTC
few	NA	TRBV5-1	TRBJ1-1	CASSSVKYTGSSTEAFF	TGCGCCAGCAGCTCCGTCAAATACACAGGGTCCTCCACTGAAGCTTTCTTT
NA	NA	TRBV6-5	TRBJ2-1	CASSSTSRGGPRIF	TGTGCCAGCAGTTCCACTTCCCGAGGCGGGCCTAGGATCTTC